The clone carrying this TCR beta chain was seen more than once but under ten times. There are 16 residues in the CDR3. The ends were cut back, 4 bases at V and 3 bases at J, with 16 bases in the middle. Germline lookup yields CDR1 MNHEY and CDR2 SVGAGI. In the sorted-subset replicate PCRs, approximately 200 ng DNA, 25,000 to 35,000 T cell genomes, was used. The assay was immunoSEQ multiplex PCR, and TCRdb's table has in-frame clones only and misses some. This table has nearly 1 million clones, approximately 76% appearing once. This record belongs to a study of shared clonotypes between healthy human individuals.

The material sequenced was memory CD4+ T cells sorted from blood. As to subset: CD45RA-negative fraction. The receptor comes from a man aged 18 to 35 in good health. V gene TRBV6-5 combines with J gene TRBJ2-1, with unresolved D. DNA of the CDR3: TGTGCCAGCAGTTCAGCCTCCTGGGCGGACTACAATGAGCAGTTCTTC. Translated, it gives CASSSASWADYNEQFF.